This TCR beta chain was identified in a study of spatial heterogeneity in lung cancer. In the study overall: Sequences of the beta chain were consistently detected in greater numbers than alpha-chain sequences.

Time point defined: blood at routine non-recurrence follow-up after resection. Sequencing was performed on whole RNA extracted from tumor and nontumor lung tissue, or from frozen PBMC, and the material was left unsorted. TCRdb redid the calling of the 5' RACE reads with MiXCR, one entry per CDR3 protein. The sample has under 150,000 distinct CDR3 sequences; 11% are singletons. Germline V gene sequence: CDR1 MNHEY, CDR2 SMNVEV (reference sequence). This CDR3 comprises 17 residues. Trimming took off 5 bases at V and 0 bases at J, with 20 bases between the two ends. This clonotype was detected many times.

This chain uses TRBV27 with TRBJ2-7; D gene uncertain. This sequence was found in a female donor with early-stage non-small cell lung cancer. The sequencing here drew on PBMCs, taken at follow-up. The CDR3 region is CASSPFSGLLLSYEQYF. The CDR3 DNA sequence: TGTGCCAGCAGTCCCTTCTCCGGGCTACTTCTCTCCTACGAGCAGTACTTC.